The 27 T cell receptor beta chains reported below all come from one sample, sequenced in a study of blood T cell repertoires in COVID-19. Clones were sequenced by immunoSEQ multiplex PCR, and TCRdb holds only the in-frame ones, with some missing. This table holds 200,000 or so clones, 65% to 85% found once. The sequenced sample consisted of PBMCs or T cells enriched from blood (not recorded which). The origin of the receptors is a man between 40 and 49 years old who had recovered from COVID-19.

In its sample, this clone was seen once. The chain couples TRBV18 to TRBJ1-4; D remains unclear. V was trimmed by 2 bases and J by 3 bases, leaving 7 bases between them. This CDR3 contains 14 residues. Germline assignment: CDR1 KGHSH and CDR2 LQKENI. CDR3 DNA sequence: TGTGCCAGCTCACCAGGAGCCGCTAATGAAAAACTGTTTTTT. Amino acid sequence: CASSPGAANEKLFF.

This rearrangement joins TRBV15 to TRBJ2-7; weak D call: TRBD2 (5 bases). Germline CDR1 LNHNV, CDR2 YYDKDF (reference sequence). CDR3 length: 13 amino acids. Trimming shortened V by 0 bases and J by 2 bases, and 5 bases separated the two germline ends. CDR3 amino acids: CATSRDGTYEQYF. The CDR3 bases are TGTGCCACCAGCAGAGACGGGACCTACGAGCAGTACTTC.

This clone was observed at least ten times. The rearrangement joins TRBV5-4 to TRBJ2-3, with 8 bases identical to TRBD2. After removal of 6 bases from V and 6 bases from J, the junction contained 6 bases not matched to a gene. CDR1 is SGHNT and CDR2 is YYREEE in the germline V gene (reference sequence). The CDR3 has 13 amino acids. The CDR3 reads CASTQRGTDTQYF. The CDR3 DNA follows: TGTGCCAGCACTCAGCGGGGGACTGATACGCAGTATTTT. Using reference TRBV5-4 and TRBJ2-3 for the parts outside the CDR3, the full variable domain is ETGVTQSPTHLIKTRGQQVTLRCSSQSGHNTVSWYQQALGQGPQFIFQYYREEENGRGNFPPRFSGLQFPNYSSELNVNALELDDSALYLCASTQRGTDTQYFGPGTRLTVL.

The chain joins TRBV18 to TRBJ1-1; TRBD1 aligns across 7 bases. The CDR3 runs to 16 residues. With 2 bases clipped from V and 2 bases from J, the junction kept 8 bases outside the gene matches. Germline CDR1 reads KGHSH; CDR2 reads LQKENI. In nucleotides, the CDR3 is TGTGCCAGCTCACCAGCCGCCGGGACAGCCAACACTGAAGCTTTCTTT. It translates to CASSPAAGTANTEAFF.

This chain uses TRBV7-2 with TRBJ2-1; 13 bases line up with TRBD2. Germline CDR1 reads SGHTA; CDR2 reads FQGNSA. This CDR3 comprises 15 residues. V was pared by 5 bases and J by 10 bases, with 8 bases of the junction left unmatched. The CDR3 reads CASSMRGLAGHEQFF. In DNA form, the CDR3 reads TGTGCCAGCAGCATGAGGGGACTAGCGGGGCACGAGCAGTTCTTC.

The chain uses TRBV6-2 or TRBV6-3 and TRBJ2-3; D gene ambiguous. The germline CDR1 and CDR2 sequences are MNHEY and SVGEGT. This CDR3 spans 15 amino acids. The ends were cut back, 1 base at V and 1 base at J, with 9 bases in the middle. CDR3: CASSYWSPGTDTQYF. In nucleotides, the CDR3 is TGTGCCAGCAGTTACTGGTCCCCGGGCACAGATACGCAGTATTTT.

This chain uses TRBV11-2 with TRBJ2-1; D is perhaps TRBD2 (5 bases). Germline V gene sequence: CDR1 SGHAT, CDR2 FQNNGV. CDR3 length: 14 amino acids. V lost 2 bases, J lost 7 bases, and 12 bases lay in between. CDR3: CASSLSIGGNEQFF. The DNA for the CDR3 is TGTGCCAGCAGCTTAAGCATAGGAGGAAATGAGCAGTTCTTC. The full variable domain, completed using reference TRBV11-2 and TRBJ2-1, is EAGVAQSPRYKIIEKRQSVAFWCNPISGHATLYWYQQILGQGPKLLIQFQNNGVVDDSQLPKDRFSAERLKGVDSTLKIQPAKLEDSAVYLCASSLSIGGNEQFFGPGTRLTVL.

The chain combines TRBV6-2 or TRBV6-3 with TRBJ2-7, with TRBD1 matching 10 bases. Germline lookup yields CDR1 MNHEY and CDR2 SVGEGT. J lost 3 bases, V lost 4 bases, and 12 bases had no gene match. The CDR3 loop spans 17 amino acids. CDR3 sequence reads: CASSFRDRGKILYEQYF. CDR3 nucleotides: TGTGCCAGCAGTTTCCGGGACAGGGGCAAAATTCTCTACGAGCAGTACTTC.

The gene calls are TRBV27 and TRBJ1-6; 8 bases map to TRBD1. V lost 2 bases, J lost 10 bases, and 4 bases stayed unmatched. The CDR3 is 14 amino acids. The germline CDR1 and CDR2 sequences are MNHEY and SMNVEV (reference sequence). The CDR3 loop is CASSLRTGQSPLHF. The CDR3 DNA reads TGTGCCAGCAGTTTAAGGACAGGGCAGTCACCCCTCCACTTT.

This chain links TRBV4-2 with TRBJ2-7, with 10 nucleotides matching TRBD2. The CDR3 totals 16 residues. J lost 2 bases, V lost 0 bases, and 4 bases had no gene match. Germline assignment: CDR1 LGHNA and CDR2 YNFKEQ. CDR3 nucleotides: TGTGCCAGCAGCCAAGATCCTAGCGGGGGAGCCTACGAGCAGTACTTC. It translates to CASSQDPSGGAYEQYF.

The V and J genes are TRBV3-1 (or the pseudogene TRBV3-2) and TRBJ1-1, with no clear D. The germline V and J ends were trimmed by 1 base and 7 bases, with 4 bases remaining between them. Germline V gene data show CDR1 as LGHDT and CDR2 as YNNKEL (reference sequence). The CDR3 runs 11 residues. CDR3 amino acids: CASSQVGEAFF. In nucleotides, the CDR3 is TGTGCCAGCAGCCAAGTCGGTGAAGCTTTCTTT.

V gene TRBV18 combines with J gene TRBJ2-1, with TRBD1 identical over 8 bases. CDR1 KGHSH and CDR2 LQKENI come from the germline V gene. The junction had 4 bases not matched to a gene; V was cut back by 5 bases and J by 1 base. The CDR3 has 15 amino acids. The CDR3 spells CASSLGQGSYNEQFF. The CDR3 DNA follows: TGTGCCAGCTCATTAGGACAGGGTTCCTACAATGAGCAGTTCTTC.

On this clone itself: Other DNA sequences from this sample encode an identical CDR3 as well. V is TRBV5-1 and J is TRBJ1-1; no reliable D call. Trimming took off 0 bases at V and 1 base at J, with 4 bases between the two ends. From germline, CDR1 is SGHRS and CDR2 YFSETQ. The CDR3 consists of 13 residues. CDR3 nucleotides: TGCGCCAGCAGCTTGGCCGGGAACACTGAAGCTTTCTTT. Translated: CASSLAGNTEAFF. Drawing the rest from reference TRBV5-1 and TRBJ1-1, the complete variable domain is KAGVTQTPRYLIKTRGQQVTLSCSPISGHRSVSWYQQTPGQGLQFLFEYFSETQRNKGNFPGRFSGRQFSNSRSEMNVSTLELGDSALYLCASSLAGNTEAFFGQGTRLTVV.

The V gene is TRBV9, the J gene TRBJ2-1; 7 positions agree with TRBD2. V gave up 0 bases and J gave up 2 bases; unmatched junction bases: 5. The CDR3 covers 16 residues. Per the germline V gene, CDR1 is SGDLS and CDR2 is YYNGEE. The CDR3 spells CASSVGGAGTYNEQFF. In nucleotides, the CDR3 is TGTGCCAGCAGCGTAGGGGGAGCGGGAACCTACAATGAGCAGTTCTTC.

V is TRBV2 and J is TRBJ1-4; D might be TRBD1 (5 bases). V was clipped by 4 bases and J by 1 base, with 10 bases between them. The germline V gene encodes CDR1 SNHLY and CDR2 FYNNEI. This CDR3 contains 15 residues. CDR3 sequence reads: CASSAGGLTNEKLFF. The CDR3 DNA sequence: TGTGCCAGCAGTGCCGGGGGACTAACTAATGAAAAACTGTTTTTT.

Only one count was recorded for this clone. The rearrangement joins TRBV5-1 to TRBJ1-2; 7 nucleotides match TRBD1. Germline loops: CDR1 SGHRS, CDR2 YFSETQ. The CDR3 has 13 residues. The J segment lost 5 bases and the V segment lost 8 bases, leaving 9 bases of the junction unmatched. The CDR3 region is CASGDSAAYGYTF. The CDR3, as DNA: TGCGCCAGTGGGGACAGCGCTGCTTATGGCTACACCTTC.

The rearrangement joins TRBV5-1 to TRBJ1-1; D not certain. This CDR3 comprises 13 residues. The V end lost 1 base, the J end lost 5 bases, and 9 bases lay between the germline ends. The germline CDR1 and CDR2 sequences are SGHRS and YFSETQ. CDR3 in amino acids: CASSLYRETEAFF. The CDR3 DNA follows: TGCGCCAGCAGCTTGTATAGAGAAACTGAAGCTTTCTTT.

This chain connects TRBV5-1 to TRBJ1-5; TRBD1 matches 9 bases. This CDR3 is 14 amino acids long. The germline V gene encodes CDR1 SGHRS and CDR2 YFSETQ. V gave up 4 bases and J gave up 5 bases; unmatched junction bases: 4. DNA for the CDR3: TGCGCCAGCAGCACAGGGGGCAGCGATCAGCCCCAGCATTTT. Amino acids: CASSTGGSDQPQHF. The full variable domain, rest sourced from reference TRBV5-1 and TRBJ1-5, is KAGVTQTPRYLIKTRGQQVTLSCSPISGHRSVSWYQQTPGQGLQFLFEYFSETQRNKGNFPGRFSGRQFSNSRSEMNVSTLELGDSALYLCASSTGGSDQPQHFGDGTRLSIL.

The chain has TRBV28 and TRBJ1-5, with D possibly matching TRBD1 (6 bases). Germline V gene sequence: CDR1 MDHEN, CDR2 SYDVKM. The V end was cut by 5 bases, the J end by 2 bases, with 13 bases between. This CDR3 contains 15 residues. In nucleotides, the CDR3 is TGTGCCAGCAGTCATCCGACAGGCGGCAATCAGCCCCAGCATTTT. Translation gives CASSHPTGGNQPQHF.

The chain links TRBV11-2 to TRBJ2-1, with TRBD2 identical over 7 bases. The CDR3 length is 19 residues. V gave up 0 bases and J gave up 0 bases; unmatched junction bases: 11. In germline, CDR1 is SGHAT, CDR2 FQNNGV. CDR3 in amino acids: CASSLDAGSGVSSYNEQFF. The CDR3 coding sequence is TGTGCCAGCAGCTTAGATGCGGGCAGCGGGGTCAGCTCCTACAATGAGCAGTTCTTC.

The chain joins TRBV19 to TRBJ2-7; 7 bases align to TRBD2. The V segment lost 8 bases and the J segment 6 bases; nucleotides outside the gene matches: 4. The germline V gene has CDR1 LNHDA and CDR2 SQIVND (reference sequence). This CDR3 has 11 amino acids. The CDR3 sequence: CASEGGTEQYF. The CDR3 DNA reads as TGTGCCAGTGAGGGAGGGACCGAGCAGTACTTC.

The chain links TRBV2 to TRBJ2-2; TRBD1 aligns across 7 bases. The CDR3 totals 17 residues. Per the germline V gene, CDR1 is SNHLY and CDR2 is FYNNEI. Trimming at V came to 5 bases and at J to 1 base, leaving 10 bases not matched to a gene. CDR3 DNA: TGTGCCAGCAGTCTTCCACGGGACAGCCTGAACACCGGGGAGCTGTTTTTT. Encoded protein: CASSLPRDSLNTGELFF.

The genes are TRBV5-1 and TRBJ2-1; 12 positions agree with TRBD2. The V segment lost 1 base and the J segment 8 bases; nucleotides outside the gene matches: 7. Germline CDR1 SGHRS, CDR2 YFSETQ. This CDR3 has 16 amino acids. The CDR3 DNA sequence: TGCGCCAGCAGCTTGAATCTAGCGGGGGGGCGACATGAGCAGTTCTTC. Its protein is CASSLNLAGGRHEQFF.

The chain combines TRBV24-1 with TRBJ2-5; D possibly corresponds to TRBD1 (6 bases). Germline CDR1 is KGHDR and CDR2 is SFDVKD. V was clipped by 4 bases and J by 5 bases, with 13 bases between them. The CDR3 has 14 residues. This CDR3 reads CATSEHRQVETQYF. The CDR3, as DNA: TGTGCCACCAGTGAGCATCGACAGGTGGAGACCCAGTACTTC.

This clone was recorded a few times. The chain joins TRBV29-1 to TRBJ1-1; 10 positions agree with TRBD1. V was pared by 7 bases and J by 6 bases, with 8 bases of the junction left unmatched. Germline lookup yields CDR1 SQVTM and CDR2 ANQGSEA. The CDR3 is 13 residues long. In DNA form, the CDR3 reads TGCAGCGCTTGGGGACAGGGGAGGTCTGAAGCTTTCTTT. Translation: CSAWGQGRSEAFF.

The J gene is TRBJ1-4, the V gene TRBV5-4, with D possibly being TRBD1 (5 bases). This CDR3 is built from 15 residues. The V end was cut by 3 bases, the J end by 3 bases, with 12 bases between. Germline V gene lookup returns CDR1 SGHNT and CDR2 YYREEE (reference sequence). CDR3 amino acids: CASSSIDSANEKLFF. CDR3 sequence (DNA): TGTGCCAGCAGCTCCATTGACAGCGCTAATGAAAAACTGTTTTTT. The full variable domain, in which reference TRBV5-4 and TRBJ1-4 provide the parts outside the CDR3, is ETGVTQSPTHLIKTRGQQVTLRCSSQSGHNTVSWYQQALGQGPQFIFQYYREEENGRGNFPPRFSGLQFPNYSSELNVNALELDDSALYLCASSSIDSANEKLFFGSGTQLSVL.

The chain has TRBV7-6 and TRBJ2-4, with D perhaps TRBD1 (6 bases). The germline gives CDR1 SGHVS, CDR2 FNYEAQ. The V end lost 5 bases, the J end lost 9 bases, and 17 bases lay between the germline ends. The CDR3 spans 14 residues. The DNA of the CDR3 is TGTGCCAGCAGCCGGAGGACAGATTGGGGCATTCAGTACTTC. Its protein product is CASSRRTDWGIQYF.